One TCR beta chain is described in this entry. Its antigen is unknown. TCRdb's table, derived via immunoSEQ multiplex PCR, lists solely in-frame clones and lacks some. The sample consists of about 110,000 clones, around 90% of them appearing once. The data derive from a study of T cell responses to AZD1222 COVID-19 vaccine. Findings and caveats of the study: As reported, nearly half of all spike-specific TCRs target variant regions that are unmutated.

The CDR3 is 15 amino acids. Germline V CDR1 and CDR2: LNHDA, SQIVND (reference sequence). V lost 5 bases and J lost 8, with 21 bases in between. The chain links TRBV19 to TRBJ1-2, with D uncertain. The source material was peripheral blood, sampled on day 0 of AZD1222 vaccination. This clonotype was sampled from an adult in good health. In nucleotides, the CDR3 is TGTGCCAGTAGTTTAATGCTACACGTCTCCCGGGGCTACACCTTC. This codes for CASSLMLHVSRGYTF.